A single sample gave rise to the 22 T cell receptor beta chains below, sequenced in a study of cytomegalovirus exposure and HLA in healthy donors. The method was immunoSEQ multiplex PCR; TCRdb's version includes in-frame clones alone and lacks a portion of them. Here the sample spans around 150,000 clones, almost 90% being singletons. Source material: PBMCs. These receptors came from a woman under 30 in good health and CMV-seropositive.

This chain uses TRBV9 with TRBJ1-2, with D perhaps matching TRBD1 (6 bases). The CDR3 covers 14 residues. The V end was cut by 3 bases, the J end by 2 bases, with 11 bases between. Germline-derived CDR1 and CDR2 are SGDLS and YYNGEE. The DNA for the CDR3 is TGTGCCAGCAGCGCGGGACATCTAAACTATGGCTACACCTTC. Protein sequence: CASSAGHLNYGYTF.

The chain has TRBV27 and TRBJ2-7, with 11 bases fitting TRBD2. The CDR3 has 17 amino acids. The J segment lost 6 bases and the V segment lost 5 bases, leaving 15 bases of the junction unmatched. The germline V gene has CDR1 MNHEY and CDR2 SMNVEV (reference sequence). DNA of the CDR3: TGTGCCAGCAGTCCCGTAGCGGGAGGGCCGGGTTCCCTCGAGCAGTACTTC. As protein: CASSPVAGGPGSLEQYF.

V gene TRBV9 combines with J gene TRBJ2-1; a weak D match, TRBD2 (5 bases). This CDR3 has 14 residues. Looked up from germline, CDR1 is SGDLS and CDR2 is YYNGEE. V lost 0 bases, J lost 5 bases, and 9 bases lay in between. The CDR3 region is CASSVEDFHNEQFF. Written as DNA, the CDR3 is TGTGCCAGCAGCGTAGAGGACTTCCACAATGAGCAGTTCTTC.

CDR3 in amino acids: CASSLESGRGYEQYF. As DNA, the CDR3 is TGTGCCAGCAGCTTGGAAAGCGGGAGAGGGTACGAGCAGTACTTC. The V gene is TRBV5-4, the J gene TRBJ2-7; 8 positions match TRBD2. Germline CDR1 is SGHNT and CDR2 is YYREEE (reference sequence). V lost 0 bases, J lost 4 bases, and 6 bases stayed unmatched. The CDR3 is 15 amino acids.

The V gene is TRBV11-2, the J gene TRBJ2-7, with a tentative D call TRBD1 (6 bases). In germline, CDR1 is SGHAT, CDR2 FQNNGV. The CDR3 is made up of 13 amino acids. The ends were cut back, 5 bases at V and 3 bases at J, with 11 bases in the middle. CDR3 sequence: CASSPGTYYEQYF. In DNA, the CDR3 is TGTGCCAGCAGCCCCGGGACATACTACGAGCAGTACTTC.

The chain combines TRBV6-1 with TRBJ1-1; D possibly corresponds to TRBD1 (5 bases). Trimming pared 1 base from V and 5 bases from J, leaving 8 bases between. The germline gives CDR1 MNHNS, CDR2 SASEGT. There are 13 residues in the CDR3. In nucleotides, the CDR3 is TGTGCCAGCAGTGAAGTAGGGGAAACTGAAGCTTTCTTT. It translates to CASSEVGETEAFF.

The V and J genes are TRBV19 and TRBJ1-5; a possible D gene is TRBD1 (5 bases). Germline V gene data show CDR1 as LNHDA and CDR2 as SQIVND (reference sequence). The ends were cut back, 4 bases at V and 0 bases at J, with 10 bases in the middle. This CDR3 has 15 residues. This CDR3 reads CASSTYGGSNQPQHF. The CDR3 nucleotides are TGTGCCAGTAGTACCTACGGGGGTAGCAATCAGCCCCAGCATTTT.

The chain links TRBV9 to TRBJ2-1; 8 nucleotides align to TRBD2. Unmatched junction bases numbered 7, after V lost 0 bases and J lost 5 bases. This CDR3 has 16 residues. Germline V gene data show CDR1 as SGDLS and CDR2 as YYNGEE. Here the CDR3 reads CASSVAVGLANNEQFF. The CDR3 DNA follows: TGTGCCAGCAGCGTAGCTGTAGGACTAGCCAACAATGAGCAGTTCTTC.

V is TRBV18 and J is TRBJ1-1, with TRBD1 identical over 9 bases. The germline V gene encodes CDR1 KGHSH and CDR2 LQKENI. J gave up 4 bases and V 3 bases, and 6 bases lay outside the gene matches. The CDR3 loop spans 15 amino acids. CDR3 protein: CASSPSGQGVTEAFF. CDR3 in DNA: TGTGCCAGCTCACCGTCGGGACAGGGCGTCACTGAAGCTTTCTTT.

For the CDR3, the DNA is TGTGCCAGCAGCTTAGGCCTTTCAGGGGGAGAGACCCAGTACTTC. Its translation: CASSLGLSGGETQYF. This rearrangement joins TRBV7-9 to TRBJ2-5; 7 bases are a match to TRBD1. From germline, CDR1 is SEHNR and CDR2 FQNEAQ (reference sequence). V gave up 1 base and J gave up 4 bases; unmatched junction bases: 6. This CDR3 is built from 15 residues.

The CDR3 DNA follows: TGTGCCAGCAGCTTATCGGAGGTCACAGATACGCAGTATTTT. This encodes CASSLSEVTDTQYF. The chain links TRBV7-3 to TRBJ2-3; D possibly corresponds to TRBD2 (5 bases). The V and J ends lost 2 bases and 2 bases respectively, with 8 bases between them. The CDR3 sequence is 14 residues long. Germline CDR1 is SGHTA and CDR2 is FQGTGA.

This chain uses TRBV30 with TRBJ1-6, with 7 nucleotides matching TRBD1. Germline CDR1 is GTSNPN and CDR2 is SVGIG (reference sequence). The trim removed 1 base at V and 7 bases at J, leaving 4 bases unmatched. This CDR3 region has 14 residues. This chain's CDR3 is CAWSALTGNSPLHF. The CDR3, as DNA: TGTGCCTGGAGTGCGTTGACAGGGAATTCACCCCTCCACTTT.

The V and J genes are TRBV7-9 and TRBJ1-3; D gene ambiguous. The germline V and J ends were trimmed by 4 bases and 3 bases, with 4 bases remaining between them. Per germline, CDR1 SEHNR and CDR2 FQNEAQ (reference sequence). There are 12 residues in the CDR3. This chain's CDR3 is CASSSGGNTIYF. The CDR3 bases are TGTGCCAGCAGCTCGGGTGGAAACACCATATATTTT.

The chain is built from TRBV9 and TRBJ1-2; 10 positions agree with TRBD1. V shed 0 bases, J shed 2 bases, and the junction held 4 bases outside the gene matches. CDR3 length: 16 residues. Germline CDR1 and CDR2: SGDLS and YYNGEE. The CDR3 coding sequence is TGTGCCAGCAGCGTAGCCCCGGACAGGGGGAACTATGGCTACACCTTC. Its translation: CASSVAPDRGNYGYTF.

The genes are TRBV6-1 and TRBJ2-1; TRBD2 agrees at 10 bases. J was trimmed by 5 bases and V by 4 bases; bases with no gene match: 11. CDR1 MNHNS and CDR2 SASEGT come from the germline V gene. The CDR3 spans 17 residues. This CDR3 is CASSAHHGTSANNEQFF. The CDR3 DNA sequence: TGTGCCAGCAGTGCACACCATGGGACTAGCGCCAACAATGAGCAGTTCTTC.

This chain links TRBV6-5 with TRBJ2-2, with D maybe TRBD2 (6 bases). In germline, CDR1 is MNHEY, CDR2 SVGAGI. CDR3 size: 15 residues. V gave up 6 bases and J gave up 2 bases, with 13 bases separating them. The CDR3 bases are TGTGCCAGCAGCCAAGGACTAAGCAACACCGGGGAGCTGTTTTTT. It yields the protein CASSQGLSNTGELFF.

In its sample, this clone was seen once. The J gene is TRBJ1-1, the V gene TRBV4-2, with 9 bases fitting TRBD1. CDR1 is LGHNA, CDR2 YNFKEQ, per germline. Trimming removed 0 bases from V and 5 bases from J; junction bases left unmatched: 4. The CDR3 runs to 15 residues. The CDR3 spells CASSQEGTGRTEAFF. The CDR3 DNA reads as TGTGCCAGCAGCCAAGAAGGGACAGGGCGGACTGAAGCTTTCTTT.

A word on this clone: One end of the junction fails to match germline, which may point to a read error. The chain recombines TRBV7-7 with TRBJ1-3; no clear D gene. The germline gives CDR1 SSHAT, CDR2 FNYEAQ (reference sequence). This CDR3 has 14 amino acids. CDR3 in DNA: TGTGCTAGCAGCCCTTCCGATATCCGAGCTACCATATATTTT. Translation: CASSPSDIRATIYF. The variable domain in full, completed from reference TRBV7-7 and TRBJ1-3, reads GAGVSQSPRYKVTKRGQDVTLRCDPISSHATLYWYQQALGQGPEFLTYFNYEAQPDKSGLPSDRFSAERPEGSISTLTIQRTEQRDSAMYRCASSPSDIRATIYFGEGSWLTVV.

The chain joins TRBV5-6 to TRBJ2-7, with a weak D call TRBD2 (6 bases). This CDR3 is 12 amino acids long. From germline, CDR1 is SGHDT and CDR2 YYEEEE. Trimming stripped 0 bases from V and 9 bases from J, with 10 bases between. The CDR3 spells CASSLDAGTQYF. The CDR3, as DNA: TGTGCCAGCAGCTTGGATGCGGGGACGCAGTACTTC.

The chain carries TRBV28 and TRBJ1-2; 7 bases map to TRBD1. This CDR3 is built from 15 residues. V dropped 8 bases and J dropped 1; count of bases not matched to a gene: 10. Germline loops: CDR1 MDHEN, CDR2 SYDVKM. The CDR3 spells CASVPTGDYNYGYTF. CDR3 coding DNA: TGTGCCAGCGTTCCCACAGGGGATTATAACTATGGCTACACCTTC.

The V and J genes are TRBV5-1 and TRBJ2-1, with D possibly TRBD2 on 6 matching bases. Trimming removed 4 bases from V and 6 bases from J, with 20 bases in between. CDR1 SGHRS and CDR2 YFSETQ come from the germline V gene. This CDR3 spans 16 amino acids. CDR3 nucleotide sequence: TGCGCCAGCAGCGGCCCCTTGAAAGCGGGCGGCAATGAGCAGTTCTTC. Translating it yields CASSGPLKAGGNEQFF.

CDR3 DNA sequence: TGTGCCAGCAGTTACTCGAGACTAGCGGAAAACTACGAGCAGTACTTC. As protein: CASSYSRLAENYEQYF. The chain couples TRBV6-5 to TRBJ2-7; 9 nucleotides align to TRBD2. This CDR3 has 16 residues. Unmatched junction bases numbered 6, after V lost 0 bases and J lost 3 bases. In germline, CDR1 is MNHEY, CDR2 SVGAGI.